One sample yielded the 21 T cell receptor beta chains listed below, sequenced in a study of T cells in Graves' hyperthyroidism and ophthalmopathy. Regions amplified from RNA transcripts were the TCR beta CDR3 regions. The TCR CDR3 first-round RT-PCR relied on the HTBI primer set. A single record per CDR3 protein comes from TCRdb applying MiXCR to the multiplex PCR reads. The sample contains 370,000 or so distinct CDR3 sequences, 13% of which appear only once. The sample taken for sequencing was blood. The source is a man aged 30-40 years with Graves' hyperthyroidism that later progressed to Graves' ophthalmopathy.

This chain joins TRBV4-2 and TRBJ2-1; no clear D gene. The germline V gene has CDR1 LGHNA and CDR2 YNFKEQ. The CDR3 runs 13 residues. Between the trimmed V and J ends, which lost 0 bases and 6 bases, there was a span of 6 bases. DNA of the CDR3: TGTGCCAGCAGCCAAGATAGTTCCAATGAGCAGTTCTTC. Protein product: CASSQDSSNEQFF.

There are many counts of this clonotype. This chain links TRBV28 with TRBJ2-7; TRBD2 aligns across 7 bases. With 5 bases clipped from V and 5 bases from J, the junction kept 12 bases outside the gene matches. This CDR3 is built from 15 residues. Germline-derived CDR1 and CDR2 are MDHEN and SYDVKM. The CDR3 DNA reads TGTGCCAGCAGTCCGGGGGGAGGCAAAGATAACGAGCAGTACTTC. It yields the protein CASSPGGGKDNEQYF.

This clonotype appeared many times. V is TRBV6-1 and J is TRBJ2-1, with 9 bases fitting TRBD1. V lost 4 bases and J lost 5; bases outside the gene matches: 9. Per the germline V gene, CDR1 is MNHNS and CDR2 is SASEGT. There are 16 residues in the CDR3. The CDR3 protein is CASSGIAGTGHNEQFF. The CDR3 nucleotides are TGTGCCAGCAGTGGAATAGCCGGGACAGGGCACAATGAGCAGTTCTTC.

This chain connects TRBV18 to TRBJ2-5; D is possibly TRBD1 (5 bases). Germline assignment: CDR1 KGHSH and CDR2 LQKENI. The CDR3 covers 16 residues. The ends were cut back, 3 bases at V and 7 bases at J, with 21 bases in the middle. The CDR3 DNA reads TGTGCCAGCTCACCGTTCCCCCTGACAGTGATGGGGACCCAGTACTTC. Translating gives CASSPFPLTVMGTQYF. The complete variable domain, with remaining parts taken from reference TRBV18 and TRBJ2-5, reads NAGVMQNPRHLVRRRGQEARLRCSPMKGHSHVYWYRQLPEEGLKFMVYLQKENIIDESGMPKERFSAEFPKEGPSILRIQQVVRGDSAAYFCASSPFPLTVMGTQYFGPGTRLLVL.

This clonotype was seen ten or more times. This rearrangement joins TRBV11-1 to TRBJ2-5; maybe TRBD1 (6 bases). The CDR3 consists of 16 residues. Germline assignment: CDR1 SGHAT and CDR2 FQDESV (reference sequence). V lost 7 bases and J lost 5, with 23 bases in between. CDR3 DNA: TGTGCCAGCAATACGGACAGTCATAAGGGTAGGGAGACCCAGTACTTC. It codes for CASNTDSHKGRETQYF. Variable domain in full (rest from reference TRBV11-1 and TRBJ2-5): EAEVAQSPRYKITEKSQAVAFWCDPISGHATLYWYRQILGQGPELLVQFQDESVVDDSQLPKDRFSAERLKGVDSTLKIQPAELGDSAMYLCASNTDSHKGRETQYFGPGTRLLVL.

This clonotype was picked up a small number of times. This chain uses TRBV25-1 with TRBJ1-3; the D is unclear. CDR1 and CDR2 from the germline V gene are MGHDK and SYGVNS. The CDR3 totals 13 residues. V lost 5 bases and J lost 4, with 9 bases in between. For the CDR3, the DNA is TGTGCCAGCAGTATTTCGGGGGGAAACACCATATATTTT. It encodes CASSISGGNTIYF.

This clonotype was seen a few times. This sequence joins TRBV10-2 and TRBJ2-7; D remains unclear. Trimming took 7 bases from V and 0 from J, leaving 7 bases between them. The CDR3 is made up of 12 amino acids. Germline CDR1 and CDR2: WSHSY and SAAADI. The DNA of the CDR3 is TGCGCCAGCACCCCTGGCTCCTACGAGCAGTACTTC. This gives the protein CASTPGSYEQYF.

This chain connects TRBV15 to TRBJ1-6, with 8 nucleotides matching TRBD1. Germline lookup yields CDR1 LNHNV and CDR2 YYDKDF (reference sequence). J was trimmed by 10 bases and V by 1 base; bases with no gene match: 9. The CDR3 totals 16 residues. CDR3: CATSRVPDRVESPLHF. Here the CDR3 DNA reads TGTGCCACCAGCAGAGTCCCGGACAGGGTAGAGTCACCCCTCCACTTT.

The rearrangement links TRBV19 to TRBJ1-2; 8 bases match TRBD1. V shed 5 bases, J shed 6 bases, and the junction held 5 bases outside the gene matches. The germline V gene encodes CDR1 LNHDA and CDR2 SQIVND (reference sequence). The CDR3 is made up of 13 amino acids. The DNA for the CDR3 is TGTGCCAGTAGTCCCAGGGGGCCGGATGGCTACACCTTC. Translating gives CASSPRGPDGYTF.

This clonotype was seen a handful of times. The chain is built from TRBV20-1 and TRBJ2-7; TRBD2 might be the D (6 bases). V lost 5 bases to trimming and J lost 3 bases, with 20 bases between them. CDR3 length: 15 residues. Germline CDR1 and CDR2: DFQATT and SNEGSKA (reference sequence). The CDR3 is CSAVPGGWGDYEQYF. The CDR3, as DNA: TGCAGTGCTGTCCCTGGGGGGTGGGGCGACTACGAGCAGTACTTC.

There are many counts of this clonotype. V gene TRBV7-3 combines with J gene TRBJ1-4; D might be TRBD1 (5 bases). CDR1 and CDR2 from the germline V gene are SGHTA and FQGTGA. This CDR3 has 12 residues. Trimming stripped 11 bases from V and 8 bases from J, with 15 bases between. CDR3 in DNA: TGTGCCGGGACCCCCGTAAAGGAAAAACTGTTTTTT. Protein: CAGTPVKEKLFF. Based on the CDR3 plus reference TRBV7-3 and TRBJ1-4, the full variable domain is GAGVSQTPSNKVTEKGKYVELRCDPISGHTALYWYRQSLGQGPEFLIYFQGTGAADDSGLPNDRFFAVRPEGSVSTLKIQRTERGDSAVYLCAGTPVKEKLFFGSGTQLSVL.

The rearrangement links TRBV19 to TRBJ2-1; TRBD1 aligns across 9 bases. V lost 4 bases and J lost 9; bases outside the gene matches: 7. Germline V gene sequence: CDR1 LNHDA, CDR2 SQIVND (reference sequence). The CDR3 length is 14 residues. CDR3 sequence (DNA): TGTGCCAGTAGTAGGGGACAGGGCTTGGGTGAGCAGTTCTTC. Amino acid sequence: CASSRGQGLGEQFF. Using reference TRBV19 and TRBJ2-1 for the parts outside the CDR3, the full variable domain is DGGITQSPKYLFRKEGQNVTLSCEQNLNHDAMYWYRQDPGQGLRLIYYSQIVNDFQKGDIAEGYSVSREKKESFPLTVTSAQKNPTAFYLCASSRGQGLGEQFFGPGTRLTVL.

The sample holds a few counts of this clonotype. V usage is TRBV20-1 and J usage is TRBJ2-7; 10 bases align to TRBD2. Trimming took 3 bases from V and 2 from J; bases not matched to a gene: 4. The CDR3 covers 14 residues. CDR1 is DFQATT, CDR2 SNEGSKA, per germline (reference sequence). This CDR3 is CSAREGLAAYEQYF. CDR3 sequence (DNA): TGCAGTGCTAGGGAAGGACTAGCGGCCTACGAGCAGTACTTC.

The sample holds a few counts of this clonotype. DNA for the CDR3: TGTGCCTGGAGTCTGGCGGACCGGGGCGAAAAACTGTTTTTT. Translation gives CAWSLADRGEKLFF. This chain links TRBV30 with TRBJ1-4; D might be TRBD1 (5 bases). The CDR3 has 14 amino acids. CDR1 GTSNPN and CDR2 SVGIG come from the germline V gene (reference sequence). V was cut by 2 bases and J by 8 bases, with 15 bases left in between.

The sample holds many counts of this clonotype. This chain joins TRBV6-1 and TRBJ1-1, with D unresolved. The CDR3 is 12 amino acids. The V end was cut by 7 bases, the J end by 3 bases, with 9 bases between. Germline V CDR1 and CDR2: MNHNS, SASEGT. The CDR3, as DNA: TGTGCCAGCACCCCTCGGGACACTGAAGCTTTCTTT. Its translation: CASTPRDTEAFF.

This clonotype was seen repeatedly, ten times or more. The rearrangement links TRBV5-1 to TRBJ1-4, with D maybe TRBD1 (5 bases). Trimming removed 4 bases from V and 6 bases from J, with 13 bases in between. The CDR3 length is 14 residues. Germline values: CDR1 SGHRS, CDR2 YFSETQ. The DNA for the CDR3 is TGCGCCAGCAGCCGCGAACAGGCACATGAAAAACTGTTTTTT. Amino acids: CASSREQAHEKLFF.

V gene TRBV29-1 combines with J gene TRBJ1-1, with D possibly being TRBD1 (5 bases). The V gene's germline CDR1 is SQVTM and CDR2 ANQGSEA. V lost 5 bases to trimming and J lost 4 bases, with 11 bases between them. CDR3 length equals 12 residues. The CDR3 loop is CSVIGASTEAFF. DNA of the CDR3: TGCAGCGTTATAGGGGCGAGCACTGAAGCTTTCTTT.

This clonotype was seen at least ten times. The chain uses TRBV24-1 and TRBJ2-3, with 12 bases fitting TRBD2. The junction had 6 bases not matched to a gene; V was cut back by 5 bases and J by 4 bases. Germline V gene data show CDR1 as KGHDR and CDR2 as SFDVKD. This CDR3 comprises 16 residues. As DNA, the CDR3 is TGTGCCACCAGTGGCCAGACTAGCGGGGGTGCAGATACGCAGTATTTT. Translation: CATSGQTSGGADTQYF.

This clonotype showed up many times. The chain employs TRBV29-1 and TRBJ1-1; perhaps TRBD1 as D (5 bases). Germline lookup yields CDR1 SQVTM and CDR2 ANQGSEA. Trimming removed 8 bases from V and 5 bases from J, with 18 bases in between. The CDR3 loop spans 13 amino acids. CDR3 loop: CSSARGEGTEAFF. Written as DNA, the CDR3 is TGCAGCTCCGCGAGGGGCGAAGGAACTGAAGCTTTCTTT. Complete variable domain (other parts from reference TRBV29-1 and TRBJ1-1): SAVISQKPSRDICQRGTSLTIQCQVDSQVTMMFWYRQQPGQSLTLIATANQGSEATYESGFVIDKFPISRPNLTFSTLTVSNMSPEDSSIYLCSSARGEGTEAFFGQGTRLTVV.

There are many counts of this clonotype. The CDR3 spells CASSPRRVDTEAFF. The CDR3 coding sequence is TGCGCCAGCAGCCCGAGGAGAGTGGACACTGAAGCTTTCTTT. The chain links TRBV5-1 to TRBJ1-1, with D unresolved. This CDR3 comprises 14 residues. Germline V gives CDR1 SGHRS, CDR2 YFSETQ. V was clipped by 4 bases and J by 3 bases, with 13 bases between them.

This clonotype occurred many times. The gene calls are TRBV6-1 and TRBJ2-7; 8 nucleotides align to TRBD1. This CDR3 has 19 residues. Germline V lookup: CDR1 MNHNS, CDR2 SASEGT. The V gene end was trimmed by 5 bases and the J gene end by 1 base; junction bases not matched to a gene: 19. CDR3 sequence (DNA): TGTGCCAGCAGTCTCCGGACAGGGAAGGTTGTTTTTAGGTCCTACGAGCAGTACTTC. It translates to CASSLRTGKVVFRSYEQYF.